One sample yielded the 20 T cell receptor beta chains listed below, sequenced in a study of shared clonotypes between healthy human individuals (dated by TCRdb to about 2020). The library was prepared using the immunoSEQ multiplex PCR assay. TCRdb re-hosts the immuneACCESS table, in-frame sequences only. Its copies lack some clones; in the studies checked, an unresolved V gene accounts for under half of them, and the cause for the rest is not known. This sample holds some 500,000 clones; 95% to 97% were observed only once. Approximately 0.06% of the sample belongs to the ten largest clones. Sequenced sample: naive CD4+ T cells sorted from blood. The label giving this sample's cell subset or site can be read as: CD45RA+ positively selected. The receptors come from a woman in her twenties or thirties in good health.

This chain links TRBV6-5 with TRBJ2-5, with a weak D call TRBD1 (5 bases). CDR3 length equals 11 residues. The germline V and J ends were trimmed by 2 bases and 7 bases, with 5 bases remaining between them. Germline V lookup: CDR1 MNHEY, CDR2 SVGAGI. Written as DNA, the CDR3 is TGTGCCAGCAGTTACAGGGGGACCCAGTACTTC. It yields the protein CASSYRGTQYF.

V and J are TRBV5-4 and TRBJ2-7; D not certain. Germline assignment: CDR1 SGHNT and CDR2 YYREEE (reference sequence). The length of the CDR3 is 14 residues. V was pared by 1 base and J by 6 bases, with 14 bases between. The CDR3 region is CASSLFFGPPEQYF. DNA for the CDR3: TGTGCCAGCAGCTTGTTCTTTGGACCCCCCGAGCAGTACTTC. The full variable domain, in which reference TRBV5-4 and TRBJ2-7 provide the parts outside the CDR3, is ETGVTQSPTHLIKTRGQQVTLRCSSQSGHNTVSWYQQALGQGPQFIFQYYREEENGRGNFPPRFSGLQFPNYSSELNVNALELDDSALYLCASSLFFGPPEQYFGPGTRLTVT.

The J gene is TRBJ1-2, the V gene TRBV27; 8 nucleotides agree with TRBD1. Trimming cost V 4 bases and J 7 bases; bases outside gene matches: 11. The CDR3 spans 15 residues. From germline, CDR1 is MNHEY and CDR2 SMNVEV (reference sequence). CDR3 bases: TGTGCCAGCAGTTCCCCCGGACAGGGTTCCATTGGCTACACCTTC. Amino acid sequence: CASSSPGQGSIGYTF.

V is TRBV28 and J is TRBJ2-1; D perhaps matches TRBD1 (6 bases). The V gene's germline CDR1 is MDHEN and CDR2 SYDVKM. The CDR3 covers 17 residues. Trimming shortened V by 5 bases and J by 4 bases, and 21 bases separated the two germline ends. For the CDR3, the DNA is TGTGCCAGCAGTCCCCTGAATCCGGACAGAAGATACAATGAGCAGTTCTTC. This codes for CASSPLNPDRRYNEQFF.

This rearrangement joins TRBV11-3 to TRBJ2-7; the D gene is possibly TRBD2 (5 bases). The CDR3 sequence is 14 residues long. Germline values: CDR1 SGHNT, CDR2 YENEEA. Trimming left V 3 bases short and J 5 bases short, with 14 bases between. CDR3 DNA: TGTGCCAGCAGCTTGTTATCGGCTAGCCACGAGCAGTACTTC. Residues: CASSLLSASHEQYF. The complete variable domain, with remaining parts taken from reference TRBV11-3 and TRBJ2-7, reads EAGVVQSPRYKIIEKKQPVAFWCNPISGHNTLYWYLQNLGQGPELLIRYENEEAVDDSQLPKDRFSAERLKGVDSTLKIQPAELGDSAVYLCASSLLSASHEQYFGPGTRLTVT.

J is TRBJ2-1 and V is TRBV27, with TRBD2 matching 8 bases. The CDR3 covers 15 residues. The germline gives CDR1 MNHEY, CDR2 SMNVEV (reference sequence). Unmatched junction bases numbered 9, after V lost 2 bases and J lost 9 bases. CDR3 residues: CASSLIAGGRSEQFF. CDR3 DNA sequence: TGTGCCAGCAGTTTAATTGCGGGAGGAAGGAGTGAGCAGTTCTTC.

This chain connects TRBV27 to TRBJ2-7; 8 bases match TRBD2. This CDR3 is built from 14 residues. With 3 bases clipped from V and 3 bases from J, the junction kept 4 bases outside the gene matches. Germline V lookup: CDR1 MNHEY, CDR2 SMNVEV (reference sequence). In DNA, the CDR3 is TGTGCCAGCAGTTTTGCGGGAGGCGACTACGAGCAGTACTTC. This codes for CASSFAGGDYEQYF.

The chain combines TRBV29-1 with TRBJ2-1; 8 nucleotides agree with TRBD2. This CDR3 is built from 14 residues. CDR1 and CDR2 from the germline V gene are SQVTM and ANQGSEA. The V gene end was trimmed by 4 bases and the J gene end by 10 bases; junction bases not matched to a gene: 12. In DNA form, the CDR3 reads TGCAGCGTTGCGCTAGCGGGTTCCGTGACCGAGCAGTTCTTC. It specifies CSVALAGSVTEQFF.

This chain uses TRBV10-3 with TRBJ2-1; D may match TRBD1 or TRBD2 (5 bases each). The CDR3 is 13 amino acids. The V gene's germline CDR1 is ENHRY and CDR2 SYGVKD. Trimming removed 7 bases at V and 8 bases at J, with 15 bases between. The CDR3 spells CAITGLASHEQFF. As DNA, the CDR3 is TGTGCCATCACAGGGCTAGCTTCCCATGAGCAGTTCTTC.

The CDR3 region is CASSSRGDYEQYF. The CDR3 DNA sequence: TGTGCCAGTAGTTCCCGAGGGGACTACGAGCAGTACTTC. The chain employs TRBV19 and TRBJ2-7; D assignment may be TRBD1 or TRBD2 (5 bases each). Germline CDR1 and CDR2: LNHDA and SQIVND (reference sequence). V lost 5 bases and J 3 bases, leaving 11 bases between the germline ends. CDR3 length: 13 amino acids. Full variable domain (remainder filled in from reference TRBV19 and TRBJ2-7): DGGITQSPKYLFRKEGQNVTLSCEQNLNHDAMYWYRQDPGQGLRLIYYSQIVNDFQKGDIAEGYSVSREKKESFPLTVTSAQKNPTAFYLCASSSRGDYEQYFGPGTRLTVT.

J is TRBJ2-5 and V is TRBV28, with D hard to call. The CDR3 length is 11 residues. Germline V gene data show CDR1 as MDHEN and CDR2 as SYDVKM. V shed 3 bases and J shed 5 bases, with 4 bases lying between them. The CDR3 DNA follows: TGTGCCAGCAGTTTGTCGGAGACCCAGTACTTC. Its translation is CASSLSETQYF.

V usage is TRBV5-8 and J usage is TRBJ1-5; D remains ambiguous. CDR3 length: 17 amino acids. The V end was cut by 4 bases, the J end by 2 bases, with 19 bases between. Looked up from germline, CDR1 is SGHTS and CDR2 is YDEGEE. Here the CDR3 reads CASSPRGGSYRNQPQHF. CDR3 in DNA: TGTGCCAGCAGCCCCAGAGGCGGGAGCTATCGCAATCAGCCCCAGCATTTT. Full variable domain (rest looked up from reference TRBV5-8 and TRBJ1-5): EAGVTQSPTHLIKTRGQQATLRCSPISGHTSVYWYQQALGLGLQFLLWYDEGEERNRGNFPPRFSGRQFPNYSSELNVNALELEDSALYLCASSPRGGSYRNQPQHFGDGTRLSIL.

The J gene is TRBJ2-5, the V gene TRBV19; possibly TRBD2 for D (5 bases). The CDR3 extends over 13 amino acids. Trimming pared 4 bases from V and 5 bases from J, leaving 11 bases between. Per the germline V gene, CDR1 is LNHDA and CDR2 is SQIVND (reference sequence). The CDR3, as DNA: TGTGCCAGTAGTAAACGAGGACTGGAGACCCAGTACTTC. This encodes CASSKRGLETQYF.

The count of this clone is one. The chain combines TRBV5-1 with TRBJ2-7, with D possibly TRBD2 on 6 matching bases. Germline V gene lookup returns CDR1 SGHRS and CDR2 YFSETQ. The V end was cut by 4 bases, the J end by 0 bases, with 14 bases between. This CDR3 is 15 amino acids long. This CDR3 reads CASSTRAGSSYEQYF. DNA of the CDR3: TGCGCCAGCAGCACCCGGGCCGGGAGCTCCTACGAGCAGTACTTC. Looking up the rest from reference TRBV5-1 and TRBJ2-7 gives the full variable domain: KAGVTQTPRYLIKTRGQQVTLSCSPISGHRSVSWYQQTPGQGLQFLFEYFSETQRNKGNFPGRFSGRQFSNSRSEMNVSTLELGDSALYLCASSTRAGSSYEQYFGPGTRLTVT.

As to this clone: Other DNA variants within this sample encode the same CDR3. The rearrangement uses TRBV10-1 and TRBJ2-3; D is ambiguous. The CDR3 sequence is 12 residues long. Germline CDR1 reads WNHNN; CDR2 reads SYGVQD (reference sequence). Trimming left V 4 bases short and J 3 bases short, with 5 bases between. CDR3 in DNA: TGCGCCAGCAGTGGAAGTACAGATACGCAGTATTTT. Amino acids: CASSGSTDTQYF.

The V call is TRBV5-4, the J call TRBJ2-3, with TRBD1 matching 8 bases. With V trimmed by 0 bases and J by 1 base, 1 base remained unmatched. CDR1 and CDR2 (germline): SGHNT, YYREEE (reference sequence). The CDR3 extends over 15 amino acids. CDR3 coding DNA: TGTGCCAGCAGCTTGGTACAGGGGGGCACAGATACGCAGTATTTT. Amino acids: CASSLVQGGTDTQYF.

Worth noting for this clone: Other DNA sequences within the sample encode an identical CDR3. The chain combines TRBV5-1 with TRBJ2-3; possible D gene TRBD1, 5 bases. This CDR3 has 14 residues. Trimming removed 0 bases from V and 0 bases from J, with 5 bases in between. CDR1 is SGHRS, CDR2 YFSETQ, per germline. The CDR3: CASSLGTSTDTQYF. CDR3 in DNA: TGCGCCAGCAGCTTGGGGACAAGCACAGATACGCAGTATTTT.

V and J are TRBV4-1 and TRBJ1-5; no clear D gene. This CDR3 spans 16 amino acids. Germline V gives CDR1 MGHRA, CDR2 YSYEKL. V lost 1 base and J lost 1, with 11 bases in between. The CDR3 sequence is CASSQVAGASNQPQHF. The CDR3 region has the DNA TGCGCCAGCAGCCAAGTGGCAGGAGCAAGCAATCAGCCCCAGCATTTT.

J is TRBJ1-2 and V is TRBV7-2, with TRBD1 identical over 7 bases. Germline CDR1 and CDR2: SGHTA and FQGNSA. The CDR3 has 15 amino acids. The V and J ends lost 2 bases and 3 bases, in that order; junction bases with no gene match: 6. CDR3 sequence (DNA): TGTGCCAGCAGCTTATCATCAGGGACAGACTATGGCTACACCTTC. Translated: CASSLSSGTDYGYTF.

The gene calls are TRBV4-1 and TRBJ2-7, with TRBD2 matching 8 bases. With 4 bases clipped from V and 5 bases from J, the junction kept 10 bases outside the gene matches. Germline values: CDR1 MGHRA, CDR2 YSYEKL. There are 15 residues in the CDR3. The CDR3 DNA is TGCGCCAGCAGCCGCTTCTCCGGGACTAGAAACGAGCAGTACTTC. This codes for CASSRFSGTRNEQYF.